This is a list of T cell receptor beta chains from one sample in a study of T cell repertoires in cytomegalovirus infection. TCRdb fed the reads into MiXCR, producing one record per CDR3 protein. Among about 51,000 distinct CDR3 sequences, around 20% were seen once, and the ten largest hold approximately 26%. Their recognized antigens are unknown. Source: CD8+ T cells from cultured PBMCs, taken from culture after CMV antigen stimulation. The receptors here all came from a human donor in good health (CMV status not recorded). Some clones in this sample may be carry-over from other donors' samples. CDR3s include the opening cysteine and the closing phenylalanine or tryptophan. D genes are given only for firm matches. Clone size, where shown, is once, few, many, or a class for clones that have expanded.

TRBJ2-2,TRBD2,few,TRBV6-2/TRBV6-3,CASSYYRAGGMIANTGELFF,TGTGCCAGCAGTTACTACCGCGCGGGGGGAATGATCGCGAACACCGGGGAGCTGTTTTTT
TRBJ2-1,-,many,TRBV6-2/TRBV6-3,CASSYYYEQFF,TGTGCCAGCAGTTATTATTATGAGCAGTTCTTC
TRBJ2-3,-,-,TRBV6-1,CASTDPSGTDTQYF,TGTGCCAGCACTGACCCCTCAGGAACAGATACGCAGTATTTT
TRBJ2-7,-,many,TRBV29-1,CSARKRNEQYF,TGCAGCGCCCGAAAGAGGAACGAGCAGTACTTC
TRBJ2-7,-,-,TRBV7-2,CASSLPTRISSEQYF,TGTGCCAGCAGCCTCCCTACTAGAATCAGTTCTGAGCAGTACTTC
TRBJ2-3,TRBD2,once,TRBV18,CASSPPATSGAEIRQYF,TGTGCCAGCTCACCACCAGCGACTAGCGGGGCAGAGATAAGGCAGTATTTT
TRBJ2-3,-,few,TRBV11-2,CASSLIRTDTQYF,TGTGCCAGCAGCTTAATTCGCACAGATACGCAGTATTTT
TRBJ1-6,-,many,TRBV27,CASSFGGYSPLHF,TGTGCCAGCAGTTTCGGGGGCTATTCACCCCTCCACTTT
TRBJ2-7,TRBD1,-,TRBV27,CASSLEGQGDEQYF,TGTGCCAGCAGTTTAGAGGGACAGGGAGACGAGCAGTACTTC
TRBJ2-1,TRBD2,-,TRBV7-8,CASSLYAGGTYEQFF,TGTGCCAGCAGCTTATATGCGGGAGGGACTTATGAGCAGTTCTTC
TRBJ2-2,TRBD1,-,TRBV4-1,CASSQGPPGQGLTGELFF,TGCGCCAGCAGCCAGGGCCCTCCGGGACAGGGTTTAACCGGGGAGCTGTTTTTT
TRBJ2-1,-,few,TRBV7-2,CASSLDPGLGDEQFF,TGTGCCAGCAGCTTAGACCCGGGGTTGGGCGATGAGCAGTTCTTC
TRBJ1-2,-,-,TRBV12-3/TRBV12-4,CASSFPGQGLNYGYTF,TGTGCCAGCAGTTTCCCCGGGCAGGGGCTTAACTATGGCTACACCTTC
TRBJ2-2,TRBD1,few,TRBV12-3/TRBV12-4,CASSLGTGNTGEPFF,TGTGCCAGCAGTTTAGGGACAGGGAACACCGGGGAGCCGTTTTTT
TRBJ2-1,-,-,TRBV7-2,CASSSSGSDNEQFF,TGTGCCAGCAGCTCTTCCGGGTCGGACAATGAGCAGTTCTTC
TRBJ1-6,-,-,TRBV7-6,CASSFTAGTEGSPLHF,TGTGCCAGCAGCTTTACCGCCGGGACGGAGGGTTCACCCCTCCACTTT
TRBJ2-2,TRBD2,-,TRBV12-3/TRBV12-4,CASSPTSGAVGTGELFF,TGTGCCAGCAGCCCGACTAGCGGGGCAGTAGGCACCGGGGAGCTGTTTTTT
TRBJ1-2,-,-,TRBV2,CASSGTNYGYTF,TGTGCCAGCAGTGGTACTAACTATGGCTACACCTTC
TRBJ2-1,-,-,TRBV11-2,CASSLQDGSNEQFF,TGTGCCAGCAGCTTGCAGGACGGGTCCAATGAGCAGTTCTTC
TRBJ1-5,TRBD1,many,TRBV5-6,CASSQIRGREYQPQHF,TGTGCCAGCAGCCAAATCAGGGGGCGTGAATATCAGCCCCAGCATTTT
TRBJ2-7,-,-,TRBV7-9,CASSLARDTTYEQYF,TGTGCCAGCAGCTTAGCACGGGACACTACCTACGAGCAGTACTTC
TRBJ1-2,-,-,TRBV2,CVEGAGGNYGYTF,TGTGTTGAGGGAGCCGGGGGGAACTATGGCTACACCTTC
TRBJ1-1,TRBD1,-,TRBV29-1,CSVGQGAIRNTEAFF,TGCAGCGTTGGACAGGGGGCGATTCGGAACACTGAAGCTTTCTTT
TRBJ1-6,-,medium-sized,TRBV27,CASRPGFSDSPLHF,TGTGCCAGCCGGCCAGGGTTTTCGGATTCACCCCTCCACTTT
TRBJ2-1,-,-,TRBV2,CASSEMERDNEQFF,TGTGCCAGCAGTGAAATGGAAAGGGACAATGAGCAGTTCTTC
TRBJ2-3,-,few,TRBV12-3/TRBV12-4,CASSFVYPRAQDTQYF,TGTGCCAGCAGTTTTGTCTACCCGAGAGCCCAAGATACGCAGTATTTT
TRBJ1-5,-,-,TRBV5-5,CASSLVVYNQPQHF,TGTGCCAGCAGCTTGGTAGTCTACAATCAGCCCCAGCATTTT
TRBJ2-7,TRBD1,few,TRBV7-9,CASSQAGTGGREQYF,TGTGCCAGCAGCCAAGCCGGGACAGGGGGCCGCGAGCAGTACTTC
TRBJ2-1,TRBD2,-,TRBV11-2,CASSLVLAGEDNEQFF,TGTGCCAGCAGCTTAGTGCTAGCGGGAGAGGACAATGAGCAGTTCTTC
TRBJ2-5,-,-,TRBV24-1,CATSDRTTKQETQYF,TGTGCCACCAGTGATCGGACAACTAAACAAGAGACCCAGTACTTC
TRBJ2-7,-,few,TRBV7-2,CASSSLTGYEQYF,TGTGCCAGCAGCTCCTTGACAGGCTACGAGCAGTACTTC
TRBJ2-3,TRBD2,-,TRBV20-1,CSARALTSLDGTDTQYF,TGCAGTGCTAGAGCTCTGACTAGCTTGGACGGCACAGATACGCAGTATTTT
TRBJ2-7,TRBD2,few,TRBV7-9,CASTNPTGLAGLLEQYF,TGTGCCAGCACCAATCCAACCGGACTAGCGGGGTTACTTGAGCAGTACTTC
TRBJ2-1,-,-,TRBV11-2,CASSLDIADVSYNEQFF,TGTGCCAGCAGCTTGGATATAGCGGATGTTTCCTACAATGAGCAGTTCTTC
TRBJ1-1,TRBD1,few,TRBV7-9,CASSARPGQGMNTEAFF,TGTGCCAGCAGCGCCCGACCGGGACAGGGGATGAACACTGAAGCTTTCTTT
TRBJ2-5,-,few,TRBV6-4,CASSDLSLETQYF,TGTGCCAGCAGTGACCTGTCCTTAGAGACCCAGTACTTC
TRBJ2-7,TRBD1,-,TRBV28,CASSFPSHRDRANEQYF,TGTGCCAGCAGTTTTCCAAGCCACCGGGACAGGGCCAACGAGCAGTACTTC
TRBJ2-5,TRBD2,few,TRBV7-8,CASNSIGGIRETQYF,TGTGCCAGCAACTCGATCGGGGGGATCAGGGAGACCCAGTACTTC
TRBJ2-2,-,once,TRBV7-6,CASSWVDRSAGELFF,TGTGCCAGCAGCTGGGTCGACAGGTCGGCCGGGGAGCTGTTTTTT
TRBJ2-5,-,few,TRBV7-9,CASSDNNPPMAETQYF,TGTGCCAGCAGCGATAATAACCCTCCGATGGCGGAGACCCAGTACTTC
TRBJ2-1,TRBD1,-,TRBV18,CASSHPGTGLTRGLFF,TGTGCCAGCTCACATCCAGGGACAGGGCTAACTCGAGGGCTGTTCTTC
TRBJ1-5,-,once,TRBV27,CASSLTQFNQPQHF,TGTGCCAGCAGTTTAACACAGTTCAATCAGCCCCAGCATTTT
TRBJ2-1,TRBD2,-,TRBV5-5,CASSLRVAGGLIEQFF,TGTGCCAGCAGCTTGAGGGTAGCGGGGGGGCTCATTGAGCAGTTCTTC
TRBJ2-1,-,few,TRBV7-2,CASSLRSSSYNEQFF,TGTGCCAGCAGCTTAAGATCTAGCAGCTACAATGAGCAGTTCTTC
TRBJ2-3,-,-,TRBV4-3,CASSQEAEYTQYF,TGCGCCAGCAGCCAAGAGGCCGAATATACGCAGTATTTT
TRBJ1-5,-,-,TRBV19,CASSIKDLGNQPQHF,TGTGCCAGTAGTATTAAGGATCTGGGCAATCAGCCCCAGCATTTT
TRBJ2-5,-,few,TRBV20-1,CSASFGGLQETQYF,TGCAGTGCTAGTTTCGGCGGTCTGCAAGAGACCCAGTACTTC
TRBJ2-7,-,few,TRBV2,CALGALSSYEQYF,TGTGCCCTTGGGGCCTTATCCTCCTACGAGCAGTACTTC
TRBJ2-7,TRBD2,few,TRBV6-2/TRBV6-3,CASSYSDSGVYEQYF,TGTGCCAGCAGTTACTCGGATAGCGGGGTTTACGAGCAGTACTTC
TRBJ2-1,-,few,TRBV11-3,CASSLDLAGHEQFF,TGTGCCAGCAGCTTAGATCTGGCGGGACATGAGCAGTTCTTC
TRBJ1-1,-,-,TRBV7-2,CASSLRDGTQYTEAFF,TGTGCCAGCAGCTTGCGGGACGGTACACAGTACACTGAAGCTTTCTTT
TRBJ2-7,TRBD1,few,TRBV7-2,CASSVGQGPSYEQYF,TGTGCCAGCAGCGTCGGACAGGGACCTTCCTACGAGCAGTACTTC